This entry lists 28 T cell receptor beta chains sequenced from one sample in a study of T cell repertoires and HLA-DP antigens. Profiled with immunoSEQ multiplex PCR; TCRdb holds only in-frame clones, not every one. Seen here are 90,000 to 130,000 clones, about 92% observed once, and the top ten hold 0.25% to 0.3%. No antigen has been assigned to these receptors. Input material: CD4+ T cells from PBMCs. Receptors originate from a woman under 30 in good health and CMV-seronegative.

The sample holds one count of this clone. The chain uses TRBV25-1 and TRBJ1-1; 7 nucleotides agree with TRBD1. CDR3 size: 13 residues. Germline loops: CDR1 MGHDK, CDR2 SYGVNS. V trimming: 8 bases; J trimming: 6 bases; junction bases outside the gene matches: 9. The chain's CDR3 is CASVTGQGAEAFF. In DNA, the CDR3 is TGTGCCAGCGTGACCGGGCAGGGGGCTGAAGCTTTCTTT.

The CDR3 spells CASSLRGQGGNTEAFF. CDR3 in DNA: TGCGCCAGCAGCTTGCGGGGACAGGGAGGGAACACTGAAGCTTTCTTT. The chain joins TRBV5-1 to TRBJ1-1; 9 nucleotides line up with TRBD1. The CDR3 length is 16 residues. V dropped 1 base and J dropped 1; count of bases not matched to a gene: 5. Per germline, CDR1 SGHRS and CDR2 YFSETQ.

The gene calls are TRBV5-5 and TRBJ2-3; perhaps TRBD1 as D (6 bases). Trimming cost V 4 bases and J 2 bases, with 17 bases left between them. This CDR3 spans 16 amino acids. CDR1 SGHKS and CDR2 YYEKEE come from the germline V gene (reference sequence). CDR3 DNA: TGTGCCAGCAGCAAAACAGGGCCTCAGGTCACAGATACGCAGTATTTT. Its protein is CASSKTGPQVTDTQYF.

V usage is TRBV5-6 and J usage is TRBJ1-4, with 9 bases fitting TRBD1. The CDR3 has 16 amino acids. Germline values: CDR1 SGHDT, CDR2 YYEEEE. V trimming: 4 bases; J trimming: 8 bases; junction bases outside the gene matches: 12. In nucleotides, the CDR3 is TGTGCCAGCAGCAAGCACCGTAACAGGGGGCGGGAAAAACTGTTTTTT. Amino acid sequence: CASSKHRNRGREKLFF.

This clone has only a few counts. The gene calls are TRBV5-1 and TRBJ2-1; D is unclear. With 1 base removed from V and 9 bases from J, the gap between germline ends came to 8 bases. Germline V gene sequence: CDR1 SGHRS, CDR2 YFSETQ. The CDR3 is made up of 12 amino acids. CDR3 coding DNA: TGCGCCAGCAGCTTGCAGGATAGTGAGCAGTTCTTC. Translating gives CASSLQDSEQFF.

This rearrangement joins TRBV10-3 to TRBJ1-5; the D is unclear. The CDR3 extends over 14 amino acids. The germline gives CDR1 ENHRY, CDR2 SYGVKD. The ends were cut back, 0 bases at V and 0 bases at J, with 3 bases in the middle. In DNA, the CDR3 is TGTGCCATCAGTGAGTCGTATAGCAATCAGCCCCAGCATTTT. Encoded protein: CAISESYSNQPQHF.

The chain uses TRBV9 and TRBJ2-2; D perhaps matches TRBD1 (6 bases). The CDR3 sequence is 16 residues long. The V end was cut by 0 bases, the J end by 3 bases, with 12 bases between. Germline-derived CDR1 and CDR2 are SGDLS and YYNGEE. CDR3 sequence (DNA): TGTGCCAGCAGCGTAGTCTCCAGGGGATACACCGGGGAGCTGTTTTTT. Amino acid sequence: CASSVVSRGYTGELFF.

V and J are TRBV5-1 and TRBJ1-2, with TRBD1 identical over 8 bases. Germline values: CDR1 SGHRS, CDR2 YFSETQ. The CDR3 covers 15 residues. The V segment lost 1 base and the J segment 6 bases; nucleotides outside the gene matches: 8. The CDR3 loop is CASSLSTGGVDGYTF. The CDR3 bases are TGCGCCAGCAGCTTGTCAACAGGGGGAGTGGATGGCTACACCTTC.

The V and J genes are TRBV18 and TRBJ2-7; a weak D match, TRBD2 (6 bases). CDR1 is KGHSH and CDR2 is LQKENI in the germline V gene. This CDR3 spans 15 amino acids. Trimming took off 2 bases at V and 1 base at J, with 12 bases between the two ends. This CDR3 reads CASSPAVAASYEQYF. Here the CDR3 DNA reads TGTGCCAGCTCACCAGCGGTAGCGGCATCCTACGAGCAGTACTTC. Drawing the rest from reference TRBV18 and TRBJ2-7, the complete variable domain is NAGVMQNPRHLVRRRGQEARLRCSPMKGHSHVYWYRQLPEEGLKFMVYLQKENIIDESGMPKERFSAEFPKEGPSILRIQQVVRGDSAAYFCASSPAVAASYEQYFGPGTRLTVT.

This chain joins TRBV30 and TRBJ2-7; a weak D match, TRBD2 (6 bases). Trimming cost V 2 bases and J 3 bases, with 11 bases left between them. The length of the CDR3 is 13 residues. Germline V gene lookup returns CDR1 GTSNPN and CDR2 SVGIG (reference sequence). CDR3: CAWSPSVGYEQYF. DNA for the CDR3: TGTGCCTGGAGTCCTAGCGTAGGCTACGAGCAGTACTTC.

The genes are TRBV5-1 and TRBJ2-1, with 8 bases fitting TRBD1. The V segment lost 4 bases and the J segment 4 bases; nucleotides outside the gene matches: 7. Germline loops: CDR1 SGHRS, CDR2 YFSETQ. CDR3 size: 15 residues. CDR3 amino acids: CASSTGQGPYNEQFF. CDR3 sequence (DNA): TGCGCCAGCAGCACCGGACAGGGTCCATACAATGAGCAGTTCTTC.

The chain recombines TRBV14 with TRBJ1-1; 9 bases match TRBD1. The CDR3 covers 16 residues. Trimming cost V 0 bases and J 8 bases; bases outside gene matches: 10. Germline loops: CDR1 SGHDN, CDR2 FVKESK. CDR3 DNA sequence: TGTGCCAGCAGCCAAGATGTTGGGACAGGGACGCGGGAAGCTTTCTTT. Residues: CASSQDVGTGTREAFF.

V and J are TRBV5-4 and TRBJ1-2, with 9 bases that match TRBD1. After removal of 4 bases from V and 3 bases from J, the junction contained 13 bases not matched to a gene. The CDR3 length is 17 residues. The germline gives CDR1 SGHNT, CDR2 YYREEE (reference sequence). CDR3 residues: CASSRSGTGNRDYGYTF. CDR3 DNA sequence: TGTGCCAGCAGCCGATCCGGGACAGGGAATAGGGACTATGGCTACACCTTC. Drawing the rest from reference TRBV5-4 and TRBJ1-2, the complete variable domain is ETGVTQSPTHLIKTRGQQVTLRCSSQSGHNTVSWYQQALGQGPQFIFQYYREEENGRGNFPPRFSGLQFPNYSSELNVNALELDDSALYLCASSRSGTGNRDYGYTFGSGTRLTVV.

This chain connects TRBV19 to TRBJ2-1; D tentatively fits TRBD1 or TRBD2 (5 bases each). CDR3 length: 14 residues. Germline lookup yields CDR1 LNHDA and CDR2 SQIVND (reference sequence). Trimming removed 4 bases from V and 3 bases from J, with 10 bases in between. The CDR3 nucleotides are TGTGCCAGTAGTAATGGGGGAGTCTACAATGAGCAGTTCTTC. Translation gives CASSNGGVYNEQFF. Combining the CDR3 with reference TRBV19 and TRBJ2-1 gives the whole variable domain DGGITQSPKYLFRKEGQNVTLSCEQNLNHDAMYWYRQDPGQGLRLIYYSQIVNDFQKGDIAEGYSVSREKKESFPLTVTSAQKNPTAFYLCASSNGGVYNEQFFGPGTRLTVL.

The chain joins TRBV9 to TRBJ2-3; D is unresolved. Looked up from germline, CDR1 is SGDLS and CDR2 is YYNGEE. This CDR3 spans 12 amino acids. The V gene lost 3 bases and the J gene lost 3 bases, with 5 bases spanning the gap. CDR3 nucleotides: TGTGCCAGCAGCGCAACAACAGATACGCAGTATTTT. It codes for CASSATTDTQYF.

The chain is built from TRBV18 and TRBJ2-3; 9 nucleotides agree with TRBD2. This CDR3 comprises 15 residues. With 3 bases clipped from V and 6 bases from J, the junction kept 7 bases outside the gene matches. Germline V CDR1 and CDR2: KGHSH, LQKENI. In DNA form, the CDR3 reads TGTGCCAGCTCACCGGGGCGGGGGGGCCACGATACGCAGTATTTT. This encodes CASSPGRGGHDTQYF.

V and J are TRBV19 and TRBJ1-3; 7 nucleotides match TRBD1. Losses at the gene ends were 5 bases for V and 3 bases for J; bases not matched to a gene: 10. CDR1 is LNHDA, CDR2 SQIVND, per germline (reference sequence). The CDR3 contains 16 residues. Written as DNA, the CDR3 is TGTGCCAGTAGTCCACAGACAGGGTTTCGTGGAAACACCATATATTTT. This codes for CASSPQTGFRGNTIYF. Full variable domain (rest looked up from reference TRBV19 and TRBJ1-3): DGGITQSPKYLFRKEGQNVTLSCEQNLNHDAMYWYRQDPGQGLRLIYYSQIVNDFQKGDIAEGYSVSREKKESFPLTVTSAQKNPTAFYLCASSPQTGFRGNTIYFGEGSWLTVV.

J is TRBJ1-2 and V is TRBV5-5; D unclear. There are 15 residues in the CDR3. V dropped 0 bases and J dropped 7 bases, with 16 bases sitting between them. The germline V gene encodes CDR1 SGHKS and CDR2 YYEKEE (reference sequence). The CDR3: CASSLVESGVAGYTF. For the CDR3, the DNA is TGTGCCAGCAGCTTGGTGGAGTCAGGCGTCGCTGGCTACACCTTC.

This chain links TRBV6-5 with TRBJ2-2; 10 bases map to TRBD1. Looked up from germline, CDR1 is MNHEY and CDR2 is SVGAGI. The CDR3 totals 15 residues. The J segment lost 2 bases and the V segment lost 6 bases, leaving 3 bases of the junction unmatched. CDR3 residues: CASRTTGGNTGELFF. The CDR3 DNA reads as TGTGCCAGCAGGACGACAGGGGGCAACACCGGGGAGCTGTTTTTT.

The V gene is TRBV5-1, the J gene TRBJ2-2; D is possibly TRBD1 (6 bases). CDR3 size: 15 residues. Between the trimmed V and J ends, which lost 4 bases and 1 base, there was a span of 11 bases. Per germline, CDR1 SGHRS and CDR2 YFSETQ. In DNA, the CDR3 is TGCGCCAGCAGCCCGGGACAACAGAACACCGGGGAGCTGTTTTTT. Its translation: CASSPGQQNTGELFF.

This rearrangement joins TRBV5-1 to TRBJ2-1; D is ambiguous. The CDR3 is 12 amino acids. In germline, CDR1 is SGHRS, CDR2 YFSETQ. Trimming removed 0 bases at V and 9 bases at J, with 7 bases between. The chain's CDR3 is CASSLVLSEQFF. The CDR3 DNA sequence: TGCGCCAGCAGCTTGGTATTAAGTGAGCAGTTCTTC.

The rearrangement uses TRBV6-1 and TRBJ2-1, with 13 bases that match TRBD2. In germline, CDR1 is MNHNS, CDR2 SASEGT. The CDR3 runs to 15 residues. After removal of 6 bases from V and 5 bases from J, the junction contained 4 bases not matched to a gene. CDR3 sequence (DNA): TGTGCCAGCAGAGGGGGACTAGCGGGGAACAATGAGCAGTTCTTC. Its translation: CASRGGLAGNNEQFF.

The chain combines TRBV6-6 with TRBJ2-1, with D perhaps TRBD2 (6 bases). This CDR3 has 16 amino acids. The germline CDR1 and CDR2 sequences are MNHNY and SVGAGI (reference sequence). V shed 0 bases and J shed 7 bases, with 16 bases lying between them. Here the CDR3 reads CASSYSGEPGRNEQFF. CDR3 sequence (DNA): TGTGCCAGCAGTTACTCGGGAGAACCTGGGAGGAATGAGCAGTTCTTC.

This clone was seen only once. V usage is TRBV5-4 and J usage is TRBJ2-5; no firm D call. Trimming left V 4 bases short and J 5 bases short, with 15 bases between. CDR1 is SGHNT, CDR2 YYREEE, per germline (reference sequence). CDR3 size: 14 residues. The CDR3 sequence is CASSPSGPRETQYF. In DNA form, the CDR3 reads TGTGCCAGCAGCCCTTCTGGACCGCGGGAGACCCAGTACTTC. The full variable domain, completed using reference TRBV5-4 and TRBJ2-5, is ETGVTQSPTHLIKTRGQQVTLRCSSQSGHNTVSWYQQALGQGPQFIFQYYREEENGRGNFPPRFSGLQFPNYSSELNVNALELDDSALYLCASSPSGPRETQYFGPGTRLLVL.

This CDR3 is CASSTGLAGYNEQFF. CDR3 DNA sequence: TGTGCCAGCAGCACGGGACTAGCGGGATACAATGAGCAGTTCTTC. V and J are TRBV5-5 and TRBJ2-1, with 13 bases lining up with TRBD2. V lost 4 bases, J lost 4 bases, and 2 bases stayed unmatched. The CDR3 sequence is 15 residues long. Germline CDR1 reads SGHKS; CDR2 reads YYEKEE (reference sequence).

For this clone: Additional DNA sequences in this sample encode the identical CDR3. The chain recombines TRBV5-1 with TRBJ2-7; 11 nucleotides line up with TRBD2. J lost 1 base, V lost 1 base, and 1 base had no gene match. Germline CDR1 reads SGHRS; CDR2 reads YFSETQ. The CDR3 totals 15 residues. The CDR3 reads CASSLLAGGSYEQYF. The CDR3 region has the DNA TGCGCCAGCAGCTTGTTAGCGGGAGGGTCCTACGAGCAGTACTTC.

This sequence joins TRBV5-1 and TRBJ2-1; D not resolved. Germline CDR1 is SGHRS and CDR2 is YFSETQ. The CDR3 has 15 residues. Trimming took off 4 bases at V and 3 bases at J, with 14 bases between the two ends. The CDR3 region is CASSRDSPDYNEQFF. CDR3 bases: TGCGCCAGCAGCCGAGACTCTCCTGACTACAATGAGCAGTTCTTC.

V usage is TRBV30 and J usage is TRBJ1-6; D is uncertain. Germline V CDR1 and CDR2: GTSNPN, SVGIG (reference sequence). CDR3 length: 15 amino acids. The ends were cut back, 3 bases at V and 7 bases at J, with 16 bases in the middle. As DNA, the CDR3 is TGTGCCTGGAGCCGGAGGGCGCGGAACAATTCACCCCTCCACTTT. Residues: CAWSRRARNNSPLHF.